This T cell receptor (beta chain) came from a study of cytomegalovirus exposure and HLA in healthy donors. Findings of the study overall: The study designated around 150 TCR beta chains cytomegalovirus-associated. Within a later analysis, the majority of CMV-associated TCR beta chains appeared HLA-restricted. One variant, a missense change in DCLRE1C, was linked in a later analysis to TCR beta V- and J-gene trimming. The classifier reportedly diagnosed cytomegalovirus status with high specificity and sensitivity.

As for this clone: The antigen remains undetermined.

Losses at the gene ends were 6 bases for V and 1 base for J; bases not matched to a gene: 10. Germline V CDR1 and CDR2: WSHSY, SAAADI. The CDR3 runs 18 residues. The study ran its PCR with 60 Vbeta and 13 Jbeta primers. Produced via immunoSEQ multiplex PCR; TCRdb's table is partial and in-frame only. This sample has approximately 160,000 clones, with approximately 84% found just once. The chain has TRBV10-2 and TRBJ2-1; 12 nucleotides match TRBD2. The sample consisted of PBMCs. This TCR derives from a girl aged 10-17 years in good health and CMV-seropositive. The DNA for the CDR3 is TGCGCCAGCAGCACCATCACCGGGACTAGCGGGTCCTACAATGAGCAGTTCTTC. It encodes CASSTITGTSGSYNEQFF.